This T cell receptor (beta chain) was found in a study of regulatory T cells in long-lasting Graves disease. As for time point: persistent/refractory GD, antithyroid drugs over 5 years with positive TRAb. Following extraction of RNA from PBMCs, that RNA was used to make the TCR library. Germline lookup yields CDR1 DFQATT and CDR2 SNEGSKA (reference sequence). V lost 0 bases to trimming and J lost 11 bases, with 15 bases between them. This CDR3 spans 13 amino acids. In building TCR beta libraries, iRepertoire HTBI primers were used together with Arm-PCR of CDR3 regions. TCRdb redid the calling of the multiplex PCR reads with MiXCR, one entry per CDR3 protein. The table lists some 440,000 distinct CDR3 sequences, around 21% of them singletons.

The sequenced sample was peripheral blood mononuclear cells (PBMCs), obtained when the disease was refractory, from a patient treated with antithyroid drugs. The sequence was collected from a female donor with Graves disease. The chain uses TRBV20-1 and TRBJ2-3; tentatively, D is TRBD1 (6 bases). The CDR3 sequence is CSARERPRGMQYF. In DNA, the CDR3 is TGCAGTGCTAGAGAGAGGCCCAGGGGAATGCAGTATTTT.